This T cell receptor (beta chain) was sequenced in a study of blood T cell repertoires in COVID-19. Study as a whole: Acute and convalescent COVID-19 samples came from the United States, Italy and Spain.

The germline CDR1 and CDR2 sequences are GTSNPN and SVGIG (reference sequence). The CDR3 extends over 12 amino acids. V dropped 0 bases and J dropped 7 bases, with 10 bases sitting between them. Authors' data handling: For nucleated cells, counts were estimated from reference gene primer amplification. TCRdb's copy holds only in-frame clones and misses some; the assay was immunoSEQ multiplex PCR. V and J calls and clone size are copied from that table; D and trimming were computed from the DNA. Here the sample spans approximately 270,000 clones, 89% being singletons. The chain recombines TRBV30 with TRBJ2-7; D unclear. This TCR came from a man in his forties or fifties with acute or convalescent COVID-19. Sequenced: peripheral blood. The DNA of the CDR3 is TGTGCCTGGAGTGTAACTGGTCAAGAGCAGTACTTC. Its protein product is CAWSVTGQEQYF. The full variable domain, with the rest looked up from reference TRBV30 and TRBJ2-7, is SQTIHQWPATLVQPVGSPLSLECTVEGTSNPNLYWYRQAAGRGLQLLFYSVGIGQISSEVPQNLSASRPQDRQFILSSKKLLLSDSGFYLCAWSVTGQEQYFGPGTRLTVT.